This T cell receptor (beta chain) was captured by sequencing in a study of T cell changes during pregnancy in multiple sclerosis. The V end was cut by 0 bases, the J end by 0 bases, with 8 bases between. In germline, CDR1 is SGHTA, CDR2 FQGNSA. This CDR3 comprises 15 residues. Clones were read by immunoSEQ multiplex PCR, and TCRdb kept only the in-frame ones, dropping some. The data hold tens of thousands of clones, with around 89% observed a single time. The sequence was obtained from a female donor in good health, enrolled as a control in a pregnancy study. The material was CD8+ T cells from peripheral blood mononuclear cells, obtained after pregnancy. This sequence joins TRBV7-2 and TRBJ1-1, with D possibly being TRBD1 (6 bases). CDR3 amino acids: CASSLAQGMNTEAFF. In DNA form, the CDR3 reads TGTGCCAGCAGCTTAGCCCAGGGGATGAACACTGAAGCTTTCTTT.